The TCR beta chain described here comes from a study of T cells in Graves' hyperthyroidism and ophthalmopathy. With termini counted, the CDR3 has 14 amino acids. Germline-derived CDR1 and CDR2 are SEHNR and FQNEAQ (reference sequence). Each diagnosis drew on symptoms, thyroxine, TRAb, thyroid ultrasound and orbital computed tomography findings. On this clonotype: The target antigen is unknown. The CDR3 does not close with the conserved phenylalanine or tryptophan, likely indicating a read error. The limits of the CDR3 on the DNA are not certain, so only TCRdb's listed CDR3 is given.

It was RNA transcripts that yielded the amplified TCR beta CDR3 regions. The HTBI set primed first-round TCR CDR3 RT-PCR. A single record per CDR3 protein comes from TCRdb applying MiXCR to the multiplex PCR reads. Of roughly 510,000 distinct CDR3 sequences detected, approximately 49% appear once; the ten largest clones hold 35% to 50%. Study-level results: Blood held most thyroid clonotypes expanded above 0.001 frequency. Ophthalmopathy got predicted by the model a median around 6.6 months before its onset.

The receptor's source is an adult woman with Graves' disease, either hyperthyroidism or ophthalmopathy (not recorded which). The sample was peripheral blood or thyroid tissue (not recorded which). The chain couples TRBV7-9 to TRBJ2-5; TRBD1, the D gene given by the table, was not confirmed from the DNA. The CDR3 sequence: CASSLGGKTGQTFT.